Sequencing of this T cell receptor beta chain was carried out in a study of blood T cell repertoires in COVID-19. For the study at large: Acute and convalescent COVID-19 specimens originated in the United States, Italy and Spain. PBMCs, B-cell-depleted T cells, or T cells provided the cDNA or gDNA that made up the material.

The Seattle site enrolled patients during active infection and followed them longitudinally. The V and J ends lost 10 bases and 10 bases respectively, with 17 bases between them. The CDR3 totals 13 residues. Germline V gives CDR1 MNHEY, CDR2 SVGAGI. As processed by the authors: Counts of nucleated cells, estimated from reference gene primer amplification, were obtained. TCRdb's copy holds only in-frame clones and misses some; the assay was immunoSEQ multiplex PCR. Clone size and the V and J calls come from that table; the DNA yielded D and trimming. The profile shows about 210,000 clones, approximately 86% of them singletons.

The chain uses TRBV6-5 and TRBJ1-6; a possible D gene is TRBD1 (5 bases). The sample comprised peripheral blood. The sequence came from a man aged 55 to 70 with COVID-19, enrolled during active disease. CDR3 nucleotides: TGTGCCACTATCACCCAGGGTTCCTCACCCCTCCACTTT. Its protein product is CATITQGSSPLHF.